The next 29 T cell receptor beta chains were all read from a single sample in a study of T-cell reconstitution after alpha-beta-depleted transplantation in children. Researchers prepared the TCRbeta library using unique molecular identifiers, the study reports. MiXCR was run by TCRdb on the PCR reads, yielding one entry per CDR3 protein. The sample shows about 600,000 distinct CDR3 sequences, about 21% of them seen only once. Sequenced here: PBMCs, mostly from graft donor cells, sampled 360 days after TCRalphabeta/CD19-depleted stem cell transplant. These receptors all stem from a boy younger than two who had a stem cell transplant for acute myeloid leukemia, so the T cells may come from the graft donor.

This clonotype was counted only a few times. This chain uses TRBV7-8 with TRBJ1-4; D call uncertain. Germline CDR1 and CDR2: SGHVS and FQNEAQ. This CDR3 contains 14 residues. V lost 4 bases, J lost 8 bases, and 14 bases lay in between. This chain's CDR3 is CASSSVEDLEKLFF. CDR3 in DNA: TGTGCCAGCAGCTCAGTTGAGGATTTGGAAAAACTGTTTTTT.

This sequence joins TRBV27 and TRBJ1-1; a weak D match, TRBD1 (5 bases). Trimming shortened V by 3 bases and J by 0 bases, and 8 bases separated the two germline ends. Germline V gene sequence: CDR1 MNHEY, CDR2 SMNVEV (reference sequence). The CDR3 spans 14 residues. CDR3 in amino acids: CASSFWGMNTEAFF. The CDR3 region has the DNA TGTGCCAGCAGTTTTTGGGGCATGAACACTGAAGCTTTCTTT.

The chain is built from TRBV20-1 and TRBJ1-5; 9 nucleotides match TRBD1. CDR3 length equals 16 residues. With V trimmed by 4 bases and J by 6 bases, 13 bases remained unmatched. Germline CDR1 reads DFQATT; CDR2 reads SNEGSKA (reference sequence). Here the CDR3 DNA reads TGCAGTGCTATTCCCCGGGACAGGGTTCTATTTCAGCCCCAGCATTTT. This encodes CSAIPRDRVLFQPQHF.

The rearrangement links TRBV20-1 to TRBJ2-1; TRBD2 agrees at 9 bases. The CDR3 sequence is 16 residues long. CDR1 is DFQATT and CDR2 is SNEGSKA in the germline V gene (reference sequence). V shed 3 bases and J 1 base; nucleotides not matched to a gene: 7. CDR3 region: CSARRGGRASYNEQFF. The CDR3, as DNA: TGCAGTGCTAGGCGGGGGGGCCGTGCGTCCTACAATGAGCAGTTCTTC.

The genes are TRBV6-6 and TRBJ2-4; D possibly uses TRBD1 or TRBD2 (5 bases each). V lost 6 bases and J 8 bases, leaving 14 bases between the germline ends. The CDR3 sequence is 13 residues long. Germline-derived CDR1 and CDR2 are MNHNY and SVGAGI (reference sequence). The CDR3 reads CASSRTGTHIQYF. The DNA for the CDR3 is TGTGCCAGCAGCCGTACCGGGACGCACATTCAGTACTTC.

This chain links TRBV20-1 with TRBJ1-3; TRBD1 agrees at 7 bases. The CDR3 covers 13 residues. With V trimmed by 6 bases and J by 2 bases, 4 bases remained unmatched. In germline, CDR1 is DFQATT, CDR2 SNEGSKA (reference sequence). CDR3 region: CSATQGTGNTIYF. CDR3 nucleotides: TGCAGTGCCACACAGGGGACTGGAAACACCATATATTTT.

J is TRBJ2-5 and V is TRBV25-1; possible D gene TRBD2, 5 bases. The V and J ends lost 3 bases and 4 bases respectively, with 9 bases between them. The CDR3 runs to 13 residues. Germline V gives CDR1 MGHDK, CDR2 SYGVNS. CDR3 DNA sequence: TGTGCCAGCAGTGAGCCCGGGGTAGAGACCCAGTACTTC. Encoded protein: CASSEPGVETQYF.

The table lists this clonotype with a few counts. The chain couples TRBV7-2 to TRBJ2-3, with no clear D. V dropped 1 base and J dropped 5 bases, with 10 bases sitting between them. This CDR3 is built from 14 residues. Germline V lookup: CDR1 SGHTA, CDR2 FQGNSA. In nucleotides, the CDR3 is TGTGCCAGCAGCTTAGGTGGCTCCAGAGATACGCAGTATTTT. Amino acids: CASSLGGSRDTQYF.

This clonotype was observed at least ten times. V usage is TRBV9 and J usage is TRBJ1-5; 7 nucleotides agree with TRBD1. The V gene end was trimmed by 3 bases and the J gene end by 5 bases; junction bases not matched to a gene: 8. Germline loops: CDR1 SGDLS, CDR2 YYNGEE. This CDR3 comprises 15 residues. CDR3 nucleotides: TGTGCCAGCAGCGAAACGGACAGGCTCCATCAGCCCCAGCATTTT. It specifies CASSETDRLHQPQHF. Full variable domain (outside the CDR3, taken from reference TRBV9 and TRBJ1-5): DSGVTQTPKHLITATGQRVTLRCSPRSGDLSVYWYQQSLDQGLQFLIQYYNGEERAKGNILERFSAQQFPDLHSELNLSSLELGDSALYFCASSETDRLHQPQHFGDGTRLSIL.

This clonotype has ten or more counts. The chain employs TRBV28 and TRBJ2-7, with 7 bases aligning to TRBD1. Germline loops: CDR1 MDHEN, CDR2 SYDVKM. The length of the CDR3 is 12 residues. V shed 1 base and J 7 bases; nucleotides not matched to a gene: 1. CDR3: CASSLSDREQYF. CDR3 sequence (DNA): TGTGCCAGCAGTTTATCGGACAGGGAGCAGTACTTC.

The genes are TRBV3-1 and TRBJ2-1, with D unclear. Germline CDR1 LGHDT, CDR2 YNNKEL (reference sequence). Trimming left V 0 bases short and J 5 bases short, with 11 bases between. CDR3 length: 15 amino acids. CDR3 sequence reads: CASSQEWQADNEQFF. CDR3 DNA sequence: TGTGCCAGCAGCCAAGAGTGGCAGGCAGACAATGAGCAGTTCTTC.

This clonotype appeared many times. This chain uses TRBV7-2 with TRBJ1-5, with a tentative D call TRBD1 (5 bases). There are 16 residues in the CDR3. Germline V lookup: CDR1 SGHTA, CDR2 FQGNSA. V was shortened by 0 bases and J by 3 bases, with 12 bases between the two germline ends. As DNA, the CDR3 is TGTGCCAGCAGCTTAGCCCCTCTGGGGGACAATCAGCCCCAGCATTTT. Amino acid sequence: CASSLAPLGDNQPQHF.

This clonotype was detected many times. The genes are TRBV7-9 and TRBJ2-3; D not resolved. V lost 6 bases, J lost 5 bases, and 12 bases lay in between. Looked up from germline, CDR1 is SEHNR and CDR2 is FQNEAQ (reference sequence). CDR3 length: 13 residues. CDR3 coding DNA: TGTGCCAGCAGGTTCGACTTCGGAGATACGCAGTATTTT. Its protein product is CASRFDFGDTQYF.

V gene TRBV6-1 combines with J gene TRBJ2-7; D unresolved. V was trimmed by 5 bases and J by 3 bases, leaving 14 bases between them. CDR1 MNHNS and CDR2 SASEGT come from the germline V gene. The CDR3 is 14 residues long. The CDR3 reads CASSPFGRNYEQYF. CDR3 sequence (DNA): TGTGCCAGCAGTCCTTTCGGCCGAAACTACGAGCAGTACTTC.

This clonotype was seen more than once but under ten times. V is TRBV2 and J is TRBJ2-1, with D possibly matching TRBD1 (5 bases). V was clipped by 3 bases and J by 4 bases, with 7 bases between them. Germline assignment: CDR1 SNHLY and CDR2 FYNNEI. The CDR3 has 13 amino acids. The CDR3 nucleotides are TGTGCCAGCAGTGACCGACAGTACAATGAGCAGTTCTTC. It translates to CASSDRQYNEQFF.

This chain uses TRBV18 with TRBJ2-3; 9 bases are shared with TRBD2. The V segment lost 1 base and the J segment 4 bases; nucleotides outside the gene matches: 6. The CDR3 length is 16 residues. Germline-derived CDR1 and CDR2 are KGHSH and LQKENI. This chain's CDR3 is CASSPRGGAGADTQYF. The CDR3 bases are TGTGCCAGCTCACCACGCGGGGGGGCCGGGGCAGATACGCAGTATTTT.

This clonotype turned up a few times. V is TRBV6-2 or TRBV6-3 and J is TRBJ2-3, with D tentatively TRBD2 (5 bases). Germline-derived CDR1 and CDR2 are MNHEY and SVGEGT. Trimming took off 0 bases at V and 8 bases at J, with 9 bases between the two ends. CDR3 length equals 13 residues. The CDR3 DNA sequence: TGTGCCAGCAGTTACTCCCGGGGTCTTACGCAGTATTTT. Its protein is CASSYSRGLTQYF.

This clonotype was found many times. This sequence joins TRBV11-2 and TRBJ1-2; TRBD1 matches at 8 bases. This CDR3 comprises 13 residues. V shed 3 bases and J 4 bases; nucleotides not matched to a gene: 1. Germline loops: CDR1 SGHAT, CDR2 FQNNGV. The CDR3 coding sequence is TGTGCCAGCAGCTTGGACAGGGCCTATGGCTACACCTTC. Translated: CASSLDRAYGYTF.

CDR3 sequence (DNA): TGTGCCAGCAGCCAGGAGGACAGGGAATCCTACGAGCAGTACTTC. It yields the protein CASSQEDRESYEQYF. The V gene is TRBV4-2, the J gene TRBJ2-7; 8 bases fit TRBD1. This CDR3 spans 15 amino acids. With V trimmed by 3 bases and J by 1 base, 5 bases remained unmatched. The germline V gene encodes CDR1 LGHNA and CDR2 YNFKEQ.

This sequence joins TRBV20-1 and TRBJ2-3, with D perhaps matching TRBD1 or TRBD2 (6 bases each). Germline CDR1 DFQATT, CDR2 SNEGSKA (reference sequence). The V end was cut by 5 bases, the J end by 6 bases, with 12 bases between. The CDR3 has 12 residues. The CDR3 nucleotides are TGCAGTGCTCACAGGGACTCGGATACGCAGTATTTT. Translation gives CSAHRDSDTQYF.

There are many counts of this clonotype. This sequence joins TRBV20-1 and TRBJ2-3; 8 bases are a match to TRBD2. V dropped 7 bases and J dropped 4; count of bases not matched to a gene: 4. Germline V gives CDR1 DFQATT, CDR2 SNEGSKA (reference sequence). This CDR3 spans 12 amino acids. CDR3: CSERAGADTQYF. The CDR3, as DNA: TGCAGTGAAAGAGCGGGGGCAGATACGCAGTATTTT.

CDR3 DNA: TGTGCCAGCAGCTTAGGTGAGCGGGGGGAAGCTTTCTTT. Its protein product is CASSLGERGEAFF. The chain couples TRBV7-9 to TRBJ1-1, with D maybe TRBD1 (5 bases). Per germline, CDR1 SEHNR and CDR2 FQNEAQ (reference sequence). The ends were cut back, 1 base at V and 8 bases at J, with 11 bases in the middle. The CDR3 runs to 13 residues.

This clonotype came up a few times. The V and J genes are TRBV24-1 and TRBJ2-7; D gene unclear. The CDR3 contains 13 residues. CDR1 is KGHDR, CDR2 SFDVKD, per germline. The V end lost 6 bases, the J end lost 0 bases, and 8 bases lay between the germline ends. The CDR3 loop is CATSSRVSYEQYF. In DNA form, the CDR3 reads TGTGCCACCAGTTCTCGGGTCTCCTACGAGCAGTACTTC.

The genes are TRBV27 and TRBJ2-5; D gene ambiguous. Trimming pared 4 bases from V and 5 bases from J, leaving 14 bases between. CDR3 size: 14 residues. Per germline, CDR1 MNHEY and CDR2 SMNVEV (reference sequence). CDR3 in amino acids: CASSWAPDSETQYF. The CDR3 region has the DNA TGTGCCAGCAGTTGGGCTCCCGATAGTGAGACCCAGTACTTC.

This clonotype was counted between two and nine times. The V and J genes are TRBV11-2 and TRBJ2-1, with D perhaps matching TRBD1 or TRBD2 (5 bases each). The CDR3 sequence is 16 residues long. From germline, CDR1 is SGHAT and CDR2 FQNNGV. The V end lost 5 bases, the J end lost 7 bases, and 21 bases lay between the germline ends. CDR3 residues: CASSTHWDLSANEQFF. The CDR3 DNA sequence: TGTGCCAGCAGCACACATTGGGACCTATCAGCTAATGAGCAGTTCTTC. The whole variable domain, filled in from reference TRBV11-2 and TRBJ2-1, reads EAGVAQSPRYKIIEKRQSVAFWCNPISGHATLYWYQQILGQGPKLLIQFQNNGVVDDSQLPKDRFSAERLKGVDSTLKIQPAKLEDSAVYLCASSTHWDLSANEQFFGPGTRLTVL.

V usage is TRBV27 and J usage is TRBJ2-2; possibly TRBD2 for D (5 bases). V shed 3 bases and J shed 0 bases, with 14 bases lying between them. The CDR3 totals 17 residues. Germline CDR1 and CDR2: MNHEY and SMNVEV (reference sequence). CDR3: CASSLARVLTNTGELFF. The DNA for the CDR3 is TGTGCCAGCAGTTTGGCGAGGGTACTTACGAACACCGGGGAGCTGTTTTTT.

This clonotype was seen more than once but under ten times. V and J are TRBV7-6 and TRBJ2-7; 8 bases fit TRBD1. The V gene end was trimmed by 5 bases and the J gene end by 4 bases; junction bases not matched to a gene: 10. Germline lookup yields CDR1 SGHVS and CDR2 FNYEAQ. The CDR3 is 15 amino acids. This CDR3 reads CASSPRQGRRYEQYF. For the CDR3, the DNA is TGTGCCAGCAGCCCGCGACAGGGGCGAAGATACGAGCAGTACTTC.

This clonotype was counted a few times. The chain carries TRBV24-1 and TRBJ2-3; D is ambiguous. Trimming shortened V by 4 bases and J by 6 bases, and 13 bases separated the two germline ends. The CDR3 has 14 amino acids. CDR1 and CDR2 from the germline V gene are KGHDR and SFDVKD. The DNA of the CDR3 is TGTGCCACCAGTGACCCCCGGTCCCCGGATACGCAGTATTTT. It translates to CATSDPRSPDTQYF.

The chain has TRBV5-1 and TRBJ2-5, with 7 bases lining up with TRBD1. The length of the CDR3 is 14 residues. V trimming: 4 bases; J trimming: 5 bases; junction bases outside the gene matches: 8. Germline V gives CDR1 SGHRS, CDR2 YFSETQ. This chain's CDR3 is CASSTGQERETQYF. CDR3 coding DNA: TGCGCCAGCAGCACCGGACAGGAGAGGGAGACCCAGTACTTC. The full variable domain, completed using reference TRBV5-1 and TRBJ2-5, is KAGVTQTPRYLIKTRGQQVTLSCSPISGHRSVSWYQQTPGQGLQFLFEYFSETQRNKGNFPGRFSGRQFSNSRSEMNVSTLELGDSALYLCASSTGQERETQYFGPGTRLLVL.